One sample yielded the 15 T cell receptor beta chains listed below, sequenced in a study of shared clonotypes between healthy human individuals. Naive CD8 cells lacked CD45RO and underwent positive selection for CCR7, leaving out terminally differentiated effector memory CD45RA+ cells. Clones were sequenced by immunoSEQ multiplex PCR, and TCRdb holds only the in-frame ones, with some missing. The sample carries around 2.1 million clones, approximately 94% recorded once. Sequences were obtained from naive CD8+ T cells from PBMCs. The source of these receptors is a young man in good health. Some clones in this sample may be carry-over from other donors' samples.

The chain combines TRBV7-6 with TRBJ1-4, with D perhaps TRBD1 (6 bases). Trimming took 2 bases from V and 0 from J, leaving 19 bases between them. Germline loops: CDR1 SGHVS, CDR2 FNYEAQ. The CDR3 length is 19 residues. Written as DNA, the CDR3 is TGTGCCAGCAGCTTATATGCAGGGGACGGCGAGGCAACTAATGAAAAACTGTTTTTT. Amino acid sequence: CASSLYAGDGEATNEKLFF. The full variable domain, its missing parts supplied by reference TRBV7-6 and TRBJ1-4, is GAGVSQSPRYKVTKRGQDVALRCDPISGHVSLYWYRQALGQGPEFLTYFNYEAQQDKSGLPNDRFSAERPEGSISTLTIQRTEQRDSAMYRCASSLYAGDGEATNEKLFFGSGTQLSVL.

With respect to this clone: Compared with germline, one end of the junction differs, possibly owing to a read error. V and J are TRBV19 and TRBJ2-7, with D perhaps matching TRBD1 or TRBD2 (5 bases each). The CDR3 is made up of 9 amino acids. Germline V gene data show CDR1 as LNHDA and CDR2 as SQIVND (reference sequence). The CDR3 DNA sequence: TGTGCCACCCTGACCGGGACCCTCTTC. Its protein product is CATLTGTLF.

This clone was found once. The sample carries other DNA sequences with the same CDR3. The chain employs TRBV27 and TRBJ1-5; D ambiguous. The CDR3 has 14 residues. Trimming took off 2 bases at V and 3 bases at J, with 8 bases between the two ends. CDR1 and CDR2 (germline): MNHEY, SMNVEV (reference sequence). This CDR3 is CASSLRQSNQPQHF. CDR3 coding DNA: TGTGCCAGCAGTTTAAGGCAGTCCAATCAGCCCCAGCATTTT.

This chain uses TRBV28 with TRBJ1-1; D possibly corresponds to TRBD1 (6 bases). The CDR3 has 16 residues. Germline CDR1 and CDR2: MDHEN and SYDVKM. Trimming stripped 5 bases from V and 0 bases from J, with 16 bases between. CDR3 loop: CASSHHRDPLNTEAFF. Here the CDR3 DNA reads TGTGCCAGCAGTCATCACAGGGACCCCCTGAACACTGAAGCTTTCTTT.

CDR3 sequence reads: CASSLDSRDTQYF. In nucleotides, the CDR3 is TGTGCCAGCAGCTTAGATAGCCGGGACACGCAGTATTTT. The chain uses TRBV11-3 and TRBJ2-3; D possibly matches TRBD1 or TRBD2 (5 bases each). This CDR3 is built from 13 residues. V was clipped by 0 bases and J by 9 bases, with 10 bases between them. Germline assignment: CDR1 SGHNT and CDR2 YENEEA.

Only one count was recorded for this clone. The chain recombines TRBV7-9 with TRBJ1-4; maybe TRBD1 (6 bases). Per the germline V gene, CDR1 is SEHNR and CDR2 is FQNEAQ (reference sequence). V lost 5 bases to trimming and J lost 4 bases, with 17 bases between them. The CDR3 consists of 16 residues. CDR3: CASSANRDRINEKLFF. DNA of the CDR3: TGTGCCAGCAGCGCTAACAGGGATCGGATTAATGAAAAACTGTTTTTT.

This chain joins TRBV11-2 and TRBJ2-1, with 7 bases aligning to TRBD2. Germline assignment: CDR1 SGHAT and CDR2 FQNNGV. With 5 bases clipped from V and 3 bases from J, the junction kept 7 bases outside the gene matches. The CDR3 runs to 15 residues. CDR3 nucleotides: TGTGCCAGCAGCGTAACTAGCGATCACTACAATGAGCAGTTCTTC. It specifies CASSVTSDHYNEQFF.

This clone appeared a single time. The DNA of the CDR3 is TGTGCCAGCAGCTCCCTGGCTACACCCGGGGATACGCAGTATTTT. Translated: CASSSLATPGDTQYF. The chain carries TRBV7-9 and TRBJ2-3, with D unclear. CDR3 length: 15 residues. Germline loops: CDR1 SEHNR, CDR2 FQNEAQ (reference sequence). V was pared by 4 bases and J by 6 bases, with 17 bases between.

The rearrangement uses TRBV29-1 and TRBJ2-7; possibly TRBD2 for D (5 bases). This CDR3 contains 11 residues. Germline assignment: CDR1 SQVTM and CDR2 ANQGSEA. Trimming cost V 7 bases and J 3 bases, with 10 bases left between them. The chain's CDR3 is CSARGFYEQYF. The CDR3 DNA reads as TGCAGCGCTCGGGGATTCTACGAGCAGTACTTC.

The rearrangement joins TRBV2 to TRBJ2-1; 11 bases line up with TRBD1. The germline V gene has CDR1 SNHLY and CDR2 FYNNEI. Unmatched junction bases numbered 9, after V lost 6 bases and J lost 8 bases. This CDR3 comprises 15 residues. The CDR3 protein is CASSYGQGAGHEQFF. The CDR3 DNA reads TGTGCCAGCAGCTACGGACAGGGGGCAGGCCATGAGCAGTTCTTC. Full variable domain (outside the CDR3, taken from reference TRBV2 and TRBJ2-1): EPEVTQTPSHQVTQMGQEVILRCVPISNHLYFYWYRQILGQKVEFLVSFYNNEISEKSEIFDDQFSVERPDGSNFTLKIRSTKLEDSAMYFCASSYGQGAGHEQFFGPGTRLTVL.

The rearrangement uses TRBV5-4 and TRBJ2-5; D unresolved. The end of the DNA is better explained by TRBJ2-7, so the J call may be wrong. This CDR3 spans 11 amino acids. Per germline, CDR1 SGHNT and CDR2 YYREEE (reference sequence). The CDR3 DNA sequence: TGTGCCAGCAGCTTCGAGTACGAGCAGTACTTC. This encodes CASSFEYEQYF.

This chain connects TRBV28 to TRBJ2-7, with 12 positions matching TRBD2. Germline loops: CDR1 MDHEN, CDR2 SYDVKM. The V segment lost 5 bases and the J segment 1 base; nucleotides outside the gene matches: 6. The CDR3 sequence is 16 residues long. The CDR3: CASSHPGLAGSYEQYF. CDR3 nucleotides: TGTGCCAGCAGTCATCCGGGACTAGCGGGTTCCTACGAGCAGTACTTC.

The CDR3 region is CASSLGVGAPVEQFF. CDR3 nucleotide sequence: TGTGCCAGCAGCTTAGGGGTCGGAGCGCCAGTTGAGCAGTTCTTC. V usage is TRBV11-2 and J usage is TRBJ2-1; no firm D call. V was pared by 1 base and J by 9 bases, with 16 bases between. The CDR3 extends over 15 amino acids. CDR1 is SGHAT, CDR2 FQNNGV, per germline. Based on the CDR3 plus reference TRBV11-2 and TRBJ2-1, the full variable domain is EAGVAQSPRYKIIEKRQSVAFWCNPISGHATLYWYQQILGQGPKLLIQFQNNGVVDDSQLPKDRFSAERLKGVDSTLKIQPAKLEDSAVYLCASSLGVGAPVEQFFGPGTRLTVL.

The gene calls are TRBV29-1 and TRBJ2-1; no clear D. The CDR3 contains 14 residues. V lost 7 bases to trimming and J lost 0 bases, with 13 bases between them. Germline assignment: CDR1 SQVTM and CDR2 ANQGSEA. In DNA form, the CDR3 reads TGCAGCGCCGACGACCCCCGCTCCTACAATGAGCAGTTCTTC. Translated: CSADDPRSYNEQFF.

This chain links TRBV6-1 with TRBJ2-7, with D uncertain. Germline V gives CDR1 MNHNS, CDR2 SASEGT. There are 14 residues in the CDR3. Trimming cost V 2 bases and J 0 bases, with 8 bases left between them. CDR3: CASSEMGGSYEQYF. The CDR3 DNA reads as TGTGCCAGCAGTGAAATGGGTGGCTCCTACGAGCAGTACTTC.